The TCR beta chain under discussion was sequenced for a study of tumor and adjacent non-tumor tissue in lung cancer. The study's findings and limits: Top 100 clones took a larger repertoire share in normal lung. Shorter survival was associated with higher TCR diversity in tumors.

This CDR3 comprises 13 residues. Trimming removed 1 base from V and 1 base from J, with 7 bases in between. Germline loops: CDR1 GTSNPN, CDR2 SVGIG (reference sequence). The template was RNA from unsorted bulk tissue. This non-tumor lung sample came from over 3 cm beyond the tumor edge. Newly diagnosed lung cancer patients had thoracic surgery in China, August–November 2014, without prior chemotherapy. This clonotype was recorded many times. Its antigen is still unknown. The library came from three nested PCR rounds adapted from ARM-PCR protocols. One entry per CDR3 protein, called by TCRdb with MiXCR from the multiplex PCR reads. The data contain about 100,000 distinct CDR3 sequences, 50% to 70% of them seen just once; the ten biggest clones take up roughly a fifth.

The source material was distant non-tumor lung tissue. The gene calls are TRBV30 and TRBJ1-1; D might be TRBD1 (5 bases). The receptor comes from a man aged 30-40 years with non-small cell lung cancer. The CDR3 sequence: CAWSGGGNTEAFF. In DNA form, the CDR3 reads TGTGCCTGGAGTGGGGGCGGGAACACTGAAGCTTTCTTT.